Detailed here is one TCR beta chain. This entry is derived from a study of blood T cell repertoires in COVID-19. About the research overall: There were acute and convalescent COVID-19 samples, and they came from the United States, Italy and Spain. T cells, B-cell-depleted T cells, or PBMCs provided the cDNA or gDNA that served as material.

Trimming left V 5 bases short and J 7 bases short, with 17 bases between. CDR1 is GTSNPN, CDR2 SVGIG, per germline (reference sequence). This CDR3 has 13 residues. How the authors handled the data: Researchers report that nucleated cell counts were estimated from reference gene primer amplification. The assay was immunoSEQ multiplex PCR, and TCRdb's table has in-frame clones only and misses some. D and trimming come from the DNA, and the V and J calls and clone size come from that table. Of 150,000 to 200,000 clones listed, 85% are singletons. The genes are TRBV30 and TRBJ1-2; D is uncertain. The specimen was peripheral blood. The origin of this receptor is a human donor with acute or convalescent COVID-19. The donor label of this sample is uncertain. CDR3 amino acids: CAWGSRGAGGYTF. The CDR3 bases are TGTGCCTGGGGTTCACGGGGAGCGGGTGGCTACACCTTC.